This TCR beta chain was identified in a study of beta chain features in type 1 diabetes listed by TCRdb under 2018. Concerning the study at large: Patients and healthy donors did not differ in mean age, gender distribution, total cell number or subset yield. A total of roughly 100 million sorted cells were examined across all samples, and a strong correlation was observed between cell number per subset and RNA yield. The study compared the TCRB repertoires of sorted circulating CD4+ T cell subsets in recently diagnosed type 1 diabetes patients with those in matched healthy donors. Naive and central memory subsets were obtained from all 30 or so donors, but regulatory and stem cell-like memory subsets were isolated from only 8 patients and 8 healthy donors. General conclusions and limits of the study: Fewer insertions and more nucleotide deletions at VDJ recombination sites were observed in patients with type 1 diabetes, implying thymic rearrangement abnormalities. Only small numbers of individuals were included in the HLA sub-analyses, which left unresolved whether HLA type had any influence on TCRB rearrangement. PCR might favor shorter templates, but patient and control samples were amplified and corrected together, so any skew would affect both groups equally. The naive, central memory and regulatory TCRB repertoires appeared to resemble one another more closely among patients than among healthy donors. In all four CD4+ subsets, TCRB CDR3 length was moderately but significantly shorter in type 1 diabetes patients. Sequencing cDNA rather than genomic DNA could over-represent highly expressing activated cells, although activation and CD3 levels did not differ between groups.

The CDR3 covers 15 residues, taking in both the cysteine and the phenylalanine. The only DNA kept is the CDR3, 45 bases in frame from the first base. Trimming accounts for 6 bases at V and 7 bases at J, while the number of junction bases matched to no gene is 12. For CDR1 and CDR2, the germline V gene (reference sequence) lists MNHEY and SMNVEV. This clone was detected only a few times. Its specific antigen is unknown. It has no much larger one-base neighbor in the sample; base qualities were not kept. The High Capacity cDNA Reverse Transcription Kit was used to reverse transcribe all of the isolated RNA, meaning that expressed TCRB transcripts were what got sequenced. Deep immunoSEQ sequencing was performed on naive, central memory and regulatory T cell samples, with an average of around 3.4 million total reads per sample. Sorted cells were lysed in RLT buffer and RNA was extracted with DNase-treated RNeasy Micro or Mini kits, depending on cell number. To prevent cross-contamination, each cell subset was processed individually, whereas patient and healthy donor samples were processed jointly. The immunoSEQ multiplex PCR was used to amplify TCRB sequences from cDNA, generating 87-bp fragments that spanned the CDR3 region. Sequencing of the amplicons was done on the Illumina HiSeq platform. The authors processed their data as follows. PCR bias was computationally corrected using synthetic template baselines, reads within Hamming distance 2 were collapsed, and singletons that could not be merged were discarded. Reads were aligned to IMGT to assign V, D and J genes, CDR3 length, and insertions or deletions at six rearrangement sites. Within each subset, clonotype counts were normalized to sorted cell number, and only after that were true diversity and Gini coefficients computed with the tcR R package. The overlap coefficient, calculated on TCRB nucleotide sequences, was used to quantify repertoire sharing. Out-of-frame TCRB sequences from naive cells were analyzed to stand in for the pre-selection repertoire. This immuneACCESS table, as held by TCRdb, lists in-frame sequences with V and J called but not all clones. Of the missing ones, under half trace to an unresolved V gene in checked studies; the others have no known cause. That table supplies the V and J calls and clone size; D and trimming were determined from the DNA. This sample lists around 250,000 clones; 13% to 15% were detected once. More than 0.02% of the sample comes from the top ten.

Each donor gave one peripheral blood draw, approximately 120 mL on average, collected into heparinised tubes. A BD FACSAria II was used to sort naive, central memory, regulatory and stem cell-like memory CD4+ T cells with a panel that included CD45RO, CCR7, CD25, CD127, CD95 and CD27. Every sorted population had a purity above 98%. PBMCs were isolated right away by Lymphoprep density gradient centrifugation and were stained directly, without culture. Samples were stained and sorted in pairs, with one healthy donor and one patient per experiment, so that batch effects were minimized. The sequencing sample was made of naive CD4+ T cells from blood. Interpreted using the paper, the cell subset or site label stands for: true naive CD4+ T cells. The chain is made from TRBV27 and TRBJ2-3, and 8 junctional nucleotides match TRBD1. The source of this sequence is a woman between 35 and 50 years old in good health. The sequence in DNA is TGTGCCAGCAGGCGACAGGGACAGGTCTTATATACGCAGTATTTT. Translated, this gives CASRRQGQVLYTQYF.